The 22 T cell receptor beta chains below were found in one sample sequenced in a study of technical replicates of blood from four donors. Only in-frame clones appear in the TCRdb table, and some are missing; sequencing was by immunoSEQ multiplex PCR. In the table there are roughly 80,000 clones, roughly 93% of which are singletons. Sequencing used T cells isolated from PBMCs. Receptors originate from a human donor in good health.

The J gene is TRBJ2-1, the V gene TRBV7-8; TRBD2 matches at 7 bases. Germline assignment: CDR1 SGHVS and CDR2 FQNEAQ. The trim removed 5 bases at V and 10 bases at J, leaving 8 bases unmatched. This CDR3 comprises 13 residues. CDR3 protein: CASSLVVGGEQFF. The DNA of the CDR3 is TGTGCCAGCAGCCTCGTGGTGGGAGGGGAGCAGTTCTTC. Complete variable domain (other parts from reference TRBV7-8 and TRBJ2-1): GAGVSQSPRYKVAKRGQDVALRCDPISGHVSLFWYQQALGQGPEFLTYFQNEAQLDKSGLPSDRFFAERPEGSVSTLKIQRTQQEDSAVYLCASSLVVGGEQFFGPGTRLTVL.

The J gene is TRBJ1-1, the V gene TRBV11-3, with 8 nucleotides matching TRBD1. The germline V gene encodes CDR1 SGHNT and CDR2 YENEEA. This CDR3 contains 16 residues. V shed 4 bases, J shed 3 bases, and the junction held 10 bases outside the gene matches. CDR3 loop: CASSSGGDSGYTEAFF. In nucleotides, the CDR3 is TGTGCCAGCAGCTCAGGGGGCGACAGTGGATACACTGAAGCTTTCTTT. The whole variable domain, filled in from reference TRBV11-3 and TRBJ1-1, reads EAGVVQSPRYKIIEKKQPVAFWCNPISGHNTLYWYLQNLGQGPELLIRYENEEAVDDSQLPKDRFSAERLKGVDSTLKIQPAELGDSAVYLCASSSGGDSGYTEAFFGQGTRLTVV.

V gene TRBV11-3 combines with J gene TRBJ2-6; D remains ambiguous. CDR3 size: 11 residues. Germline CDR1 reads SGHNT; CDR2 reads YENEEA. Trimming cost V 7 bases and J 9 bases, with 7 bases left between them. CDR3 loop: CASTLFNVLTF. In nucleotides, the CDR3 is TGTGCCAGCACCCTGTTCAACGTCCTGACTTTC.

For the CDR3, the DNA is TGTGCCAGCAGAAACCCGGGGGAAAAACTGTTTTTT. It yields the protein CASRNPGEKLFF. The chain recombines TRBV25-1 with TRBJ1-4; D not resolved. CDR1 MGHDK and CDR2 SYGVNS come from the germline V gene. The CDR3 runs to 12 residues. V was clipped by 6 bases and J by 8 bases, with 10 bases between them.

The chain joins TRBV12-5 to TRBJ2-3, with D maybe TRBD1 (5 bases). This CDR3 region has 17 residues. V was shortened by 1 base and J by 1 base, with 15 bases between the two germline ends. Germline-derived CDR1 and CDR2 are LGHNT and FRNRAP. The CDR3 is CASGLAFQGGRTDTQYF. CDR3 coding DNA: TGTGCTAGTGGTTTGGCCTTCCAGGGCGGTCGCACAGATACGCAGTATTTT.

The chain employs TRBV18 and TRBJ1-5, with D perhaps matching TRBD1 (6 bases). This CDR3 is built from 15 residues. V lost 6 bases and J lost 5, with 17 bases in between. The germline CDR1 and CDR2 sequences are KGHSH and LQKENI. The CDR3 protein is CASSAPGQRYQPQHF. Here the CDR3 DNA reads TGTGCCAGCTCCGCTCCGGGACAACGTTATCAGCCCCAGCATTTT.

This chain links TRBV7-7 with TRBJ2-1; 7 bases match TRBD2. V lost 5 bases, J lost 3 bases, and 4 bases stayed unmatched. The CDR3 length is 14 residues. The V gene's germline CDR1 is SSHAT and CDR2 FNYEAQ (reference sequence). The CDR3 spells CASSPSGDYNEQFF. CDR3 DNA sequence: TGTGCCAGCAGCCCTAGCGGAGACTACAATGAGCAGTTCTTC.

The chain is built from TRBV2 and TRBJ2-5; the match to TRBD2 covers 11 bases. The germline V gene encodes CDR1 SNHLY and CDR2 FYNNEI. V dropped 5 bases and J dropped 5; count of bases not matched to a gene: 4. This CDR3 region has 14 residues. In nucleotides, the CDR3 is TGTGCCAGCAGTCCACTAGCGGGAGTGGAGACCCAGTACTTC. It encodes CASSPLAGVETQYF.

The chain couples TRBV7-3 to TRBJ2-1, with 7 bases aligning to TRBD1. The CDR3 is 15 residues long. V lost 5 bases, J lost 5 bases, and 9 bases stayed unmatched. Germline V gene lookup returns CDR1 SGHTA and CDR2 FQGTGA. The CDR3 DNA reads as TGTGCCAGCAGCCCTGACAGGGTTAGACACAATGAGCAGTTCTTC. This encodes CASSPDRVRHNEQFF.

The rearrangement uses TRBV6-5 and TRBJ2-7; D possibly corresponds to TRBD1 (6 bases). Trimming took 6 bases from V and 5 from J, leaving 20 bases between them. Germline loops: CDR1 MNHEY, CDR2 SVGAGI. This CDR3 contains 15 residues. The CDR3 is CASRNRDIGINEQYF. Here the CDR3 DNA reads TGTGCCAGCAGAAACCGGGACATAGGGATTAACGAGCAGTACTTC.

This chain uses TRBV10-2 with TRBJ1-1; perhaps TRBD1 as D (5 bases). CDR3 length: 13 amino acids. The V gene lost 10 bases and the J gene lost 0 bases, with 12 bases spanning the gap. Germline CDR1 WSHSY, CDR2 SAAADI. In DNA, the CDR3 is TGCGCCACCCAGTTAGGGGTGAACACTGAAGCTTTCTTT. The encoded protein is CATQLGVNTEAFF.

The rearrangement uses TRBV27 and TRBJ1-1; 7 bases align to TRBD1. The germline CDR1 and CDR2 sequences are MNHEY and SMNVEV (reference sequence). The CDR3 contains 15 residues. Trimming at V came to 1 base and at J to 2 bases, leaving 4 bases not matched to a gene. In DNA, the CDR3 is TGTGCCAGCAGTTTATTGTACAGGGGAAACACTGAAGCTTTCTTT. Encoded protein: CASSLLYRGNTEAFF.

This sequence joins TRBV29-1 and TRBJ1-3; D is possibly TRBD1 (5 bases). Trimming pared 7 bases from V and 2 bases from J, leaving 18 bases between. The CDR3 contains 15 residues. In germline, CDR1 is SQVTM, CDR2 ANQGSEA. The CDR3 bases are TGCAGCGGGGGAGGCGGGGACCCTACTGGAAACACCATATATTTT. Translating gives CSGGGGDPTGNTIYF.

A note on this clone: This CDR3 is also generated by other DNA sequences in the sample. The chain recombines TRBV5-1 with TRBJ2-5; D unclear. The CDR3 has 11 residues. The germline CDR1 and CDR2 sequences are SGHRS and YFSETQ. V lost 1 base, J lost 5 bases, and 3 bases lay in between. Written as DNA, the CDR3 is TGCGCCAGCAGCTTGTCGGAGACCCAGTACTTC. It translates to CASSLSETQYF. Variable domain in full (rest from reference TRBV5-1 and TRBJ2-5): KAGVTQTPRYLIKTRGQQVTLSCSPISGHRSVSWYQQTPGQGLQFLFEYFSETQRNKGNFPGRFSGRQFSNSRSEMNVSTLELGDSALYLCASSLSETQYFGPGTRLLVL.

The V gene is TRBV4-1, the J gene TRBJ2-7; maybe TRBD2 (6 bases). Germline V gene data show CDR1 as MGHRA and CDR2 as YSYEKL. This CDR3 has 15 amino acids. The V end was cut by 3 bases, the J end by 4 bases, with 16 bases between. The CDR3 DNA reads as TGCGCCAGCAGCCAGATTGAGGCGGGAATATACGAGCAGTACTTC. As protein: CASSQIEAGIYEQYF.

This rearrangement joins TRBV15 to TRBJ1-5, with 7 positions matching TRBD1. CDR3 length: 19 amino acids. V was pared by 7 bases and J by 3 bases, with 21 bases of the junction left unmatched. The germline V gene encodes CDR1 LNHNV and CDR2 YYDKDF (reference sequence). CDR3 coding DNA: TGTGCCACCACTACAGTTTCAGGGGGTGGCCTCTCCTTCAATCAGCCCCAGCATTTT. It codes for CATTTVSGGGLSFNQPQHF.

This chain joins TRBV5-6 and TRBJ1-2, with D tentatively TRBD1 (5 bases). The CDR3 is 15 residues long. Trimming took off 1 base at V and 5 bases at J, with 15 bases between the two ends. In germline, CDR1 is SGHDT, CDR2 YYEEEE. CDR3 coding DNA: TGTGCCAGCAGCTTGCCCGAGGACCAGGGTTATGGCTACACCTTC. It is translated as CASSLPEDQGYGYTF.

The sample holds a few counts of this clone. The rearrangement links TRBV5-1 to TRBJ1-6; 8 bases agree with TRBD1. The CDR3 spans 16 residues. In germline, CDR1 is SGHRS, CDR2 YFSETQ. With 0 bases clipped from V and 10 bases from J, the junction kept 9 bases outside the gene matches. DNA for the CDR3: TGCGCCAGCAGCTTGGCCTCTAGGACAGGGATATCACCCCTCCACTTT. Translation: CASSLASRTGISPLHF.

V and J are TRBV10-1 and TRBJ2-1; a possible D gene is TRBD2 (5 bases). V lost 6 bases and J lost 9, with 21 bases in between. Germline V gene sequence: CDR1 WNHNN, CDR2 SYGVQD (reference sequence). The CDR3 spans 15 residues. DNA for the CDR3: TGCGCCAGCAGCGGGGAAAGGGTAGGGCTGGGTGAGCAGTTCTTC. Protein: CASSGERVGLGEQFF.

The CDR3, as DNA: TGTGCCTTACTCCTGAGCACAGATACGCAGTATTTT. It codes for CALLLSTDTQYF. This chain joins TRBV30 and TRBJ2-3; D call uncertain. Germline CDR1 is GTSNPN and CDR2 is SVGIG (reference sequence). The germline V and J ends were trimmed by 7 bases and 0 bases, with 8 bases remaining between them. The CDR3 spans 12 residues.

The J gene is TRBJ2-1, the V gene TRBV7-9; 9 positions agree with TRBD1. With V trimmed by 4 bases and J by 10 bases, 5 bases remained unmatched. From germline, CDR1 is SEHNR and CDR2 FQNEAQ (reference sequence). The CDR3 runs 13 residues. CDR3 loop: CASSSQGAWEQFF. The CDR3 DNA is TGTGCCAGCAGCTCACAGGGGGCCTGGGAGCAGTTCTTC.

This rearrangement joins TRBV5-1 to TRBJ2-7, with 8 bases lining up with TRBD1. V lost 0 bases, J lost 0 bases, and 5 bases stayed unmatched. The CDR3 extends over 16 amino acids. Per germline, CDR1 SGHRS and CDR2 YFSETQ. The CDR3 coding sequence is TGCGCCAGCAGCTTGGACGGGGACAGGCTCTCCTACGAGCAGTACTTC. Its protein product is CASSLDGDRLSYEQYF.